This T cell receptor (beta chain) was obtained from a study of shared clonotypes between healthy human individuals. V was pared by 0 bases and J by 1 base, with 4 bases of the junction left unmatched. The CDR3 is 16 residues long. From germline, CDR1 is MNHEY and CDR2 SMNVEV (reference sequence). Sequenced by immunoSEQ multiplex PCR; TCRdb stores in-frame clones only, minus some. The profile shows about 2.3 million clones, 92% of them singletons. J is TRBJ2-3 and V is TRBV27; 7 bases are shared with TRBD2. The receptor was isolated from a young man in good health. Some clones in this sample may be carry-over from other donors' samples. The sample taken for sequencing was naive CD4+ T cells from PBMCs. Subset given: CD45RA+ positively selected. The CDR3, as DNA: TGTGCCAGCAGTTTATCGGCGGGGGTTGGCACAGATACGCAGTATTTT. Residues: CASSLSAGVGTDTQYF.